This TCR beta chain was found in a study of CD8 T cells in Susac syndrome. Random hexamers served to reverse transcribe about 0.5 to 1 ug RNA. TCRdb analysed the immunoSEQ multiplex PCR reads with MiXCR anew, one entry per CDR3 protein. The sample includes 150,000 or so distinct CDR3 sequences, around 92% seen only once; the top ten take roughly 0.08%. CDR1 is SGHAT and CDR2 is FQNNGV in the germline V gene. With V trimmed by 4 bases and J by 4 bases, 7 bases remained unmatched. The CDR3 contains 16 residues. TCR beta was sequenced from blood CD8+ and CD4+ T cells. Negative isolation was used for CD8+ and CD4+ T cells and FACS enrichment for TEMRA cells.

The sequence derives from a human donor in good health. The sample taken for sequencing was CD4+ T cells from PBMCs. The J gene is TRBJ2-1, the V gene TRBV11-2; 10 positions match TRBD2. The CDR3 DNA sequence: TGTGCCAGCAGCTCCCCTAGCGGGAGAGTATACAATGAGCAGTTCTTC. It encodes CASSSPSGRVYNEQFF.